This T cell receptor beta chain was found in a study of T-cell memory formation after mild COVID-19. Looking at the study overall: Most TCR clusters belonged to a single donor. Study-wide results and limits: Researchers report contracting CD4+ clones mostly in CM and EM, with CD8+ clones in EMRA. Later expanders leaned CD4+, whereas clones that contracted between day 15 and 85 were balanced CD4/CD8.

Libraries for TCRalpha and TCRbeta carried sample barcodes and unique molecular identifiers via 5'RACE. TCRdb passed the 5' RACE reads through MiXCR, listing each CDR3 protein once. The repertoire consists of 75,000 to 95,000 distinct CDR3 sequences, with less than 15% occurring once and the leading ten covering roughly two fifths. This clonotype showed up just a few times. What it recognizes is unknown. Deletions cut 7 bases from V and 8 bases from J, with 14 bases between. Germline V gene sequence: CDR1 SQVTM, CDR2 ANQGSEA. The CDR3 loop spans 11 amino acids. The chain joins TRBV29-1 to TRBJ1-2, with D maybe TRBD1 (6 bases). The clonotype was recovered from a young man who had mild COVID-19 (a few samples of this study predate the infection). Cell type and time point are not known. Sequencing was carried out using PBMCs or a T cell subset sorted from them (not recorded which). DNA for the CDR3: TGCAGCGCCTACAGGGTAGGCGGCTACACCTTC. Translating gives CSAYRVGGYTF.